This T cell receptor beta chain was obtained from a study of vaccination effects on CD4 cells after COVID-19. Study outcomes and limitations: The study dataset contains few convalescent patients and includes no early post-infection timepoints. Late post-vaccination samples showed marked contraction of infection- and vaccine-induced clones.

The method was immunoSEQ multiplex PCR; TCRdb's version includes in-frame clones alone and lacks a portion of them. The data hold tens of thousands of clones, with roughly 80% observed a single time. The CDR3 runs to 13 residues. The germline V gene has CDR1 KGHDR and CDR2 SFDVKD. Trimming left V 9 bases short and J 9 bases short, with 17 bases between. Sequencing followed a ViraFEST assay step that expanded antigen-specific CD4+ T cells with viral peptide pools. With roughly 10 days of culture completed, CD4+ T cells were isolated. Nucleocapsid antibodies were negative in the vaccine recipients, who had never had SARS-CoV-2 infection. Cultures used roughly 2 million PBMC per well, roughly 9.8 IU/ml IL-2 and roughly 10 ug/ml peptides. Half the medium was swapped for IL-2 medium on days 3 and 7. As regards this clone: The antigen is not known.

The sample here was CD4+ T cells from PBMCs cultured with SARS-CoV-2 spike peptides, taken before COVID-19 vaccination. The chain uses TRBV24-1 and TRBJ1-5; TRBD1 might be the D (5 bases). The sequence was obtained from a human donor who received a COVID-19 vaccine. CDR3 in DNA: TGTGCCACCCGGGAGAGCGGGGGGGGGCCCCAGCATTTT. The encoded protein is CATRESGGGPQHF.